The TCR beta chain under discussion was sequenced for a study of Tregs in tolerant kidney transplant recipients. Study-wide results and caveats: Few patients were studied, so findings need validation in larger groups.

The data were produced by immunoSEQ multiplex PCR, yet TCRdb's version contains in-frame clones alone and is incomplete. The sample carries about 77,000 clones, 95% to 98% recorded once. CDR3 length: 13 residues. Germline V lookup: CDR1 MNHNS, CDR2 SASEGT. Trimming took 6 bases from V and 5 from J, leaving 13 bases between them. On this clone: Its antigen is unknown.

This receptor was taken from a human donor who received a combined kidney and bone marrow transplant. The material sequenced was CD4+ T cells from blood, taken before the transplant. The chain combines TRBV6-1 with TRBJ2-5, with a possible D match to TRBD2 (6 bases). The CDR3, as DNA: TGTGCCAGCAGCTTAGATGGGGGGGAGACCCAGTACTTC. Protein product: CASSLDGGETQYF.